This T cell receptor beta chain was observed in a study of T cell responses to AZD1222 COVID-19 vaccine. The CDR3 runs 17 residues. Between the trimmed V and J ends, which lost 0 bases and 0 bases, there was a span of 12 bases. Germline values: CDR1 ENHRY, CDR2 SYGVKD. Sequencing was performed with immunoSEQ multiplex PCR; in TCRdb, only in-frame clones are kept and a portion is missing. This table has about 99,000 clones, approximately 89% appearing once. Study findings and constraints: Vaccine-related CD4 TCRs covered spike, predominating at 160-218 and 743-854.

On this clone itself: Its antigen remains unknown.

The chain carries TRBV10-3 and TRBJ1-3; D gene unclear. The sequence was collected from an adult in good health. The sample in question was peripheral blood, obtained on day 0 of AZD1222 vaccination. CDR3 DNA: TGTGCCATCAGTGAGTCGAACCTGGGTATCTCTGGAAACACCATATATTTT. Translation: CAISESNLGISGNTIYF.